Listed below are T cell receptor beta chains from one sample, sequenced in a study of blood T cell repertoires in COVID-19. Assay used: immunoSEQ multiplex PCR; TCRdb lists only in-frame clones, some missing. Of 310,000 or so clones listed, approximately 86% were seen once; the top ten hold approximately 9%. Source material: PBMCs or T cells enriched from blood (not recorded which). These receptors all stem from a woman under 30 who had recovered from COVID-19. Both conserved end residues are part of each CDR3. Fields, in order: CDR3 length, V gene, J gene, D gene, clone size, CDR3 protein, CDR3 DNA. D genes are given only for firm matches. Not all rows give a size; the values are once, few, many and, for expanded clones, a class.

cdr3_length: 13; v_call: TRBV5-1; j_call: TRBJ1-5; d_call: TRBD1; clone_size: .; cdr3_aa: CASEGQGDQPQHF; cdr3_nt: TGCGCCAGCGAGGGACAGGGGGATCAGCCCCAGCATTTT
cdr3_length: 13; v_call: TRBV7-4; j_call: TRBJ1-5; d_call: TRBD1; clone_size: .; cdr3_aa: CARKGGRHQPQHF; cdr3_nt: TGTGCCAGAAAAGGGGGCAGGCATCAGCCCCAGCATTTT
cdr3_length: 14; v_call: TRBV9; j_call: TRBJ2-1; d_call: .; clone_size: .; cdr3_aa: CASTEDSSYNEQFF; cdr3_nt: TGTGCCAGCACCGAGGACAGCTCCTACAATGAGCAGTTCTTC
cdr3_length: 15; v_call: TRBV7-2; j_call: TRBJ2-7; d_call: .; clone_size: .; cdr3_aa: CASSLVGDKGYEQYF; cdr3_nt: TGTGCCAGCAGCTTAGTTGGGGACAAAGGATACGAGCAGTACTTC
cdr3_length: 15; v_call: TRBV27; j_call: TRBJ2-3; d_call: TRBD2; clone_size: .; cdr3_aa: CASSLTSGVVDTQYF; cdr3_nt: TGTGCCAGCAGCTTGACTAGCGGGGTTGTAGATACGCAGTATTTT
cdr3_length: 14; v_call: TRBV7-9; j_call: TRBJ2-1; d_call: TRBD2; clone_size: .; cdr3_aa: CASSPTSGGASRFF; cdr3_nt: TGTGCCAGCAGCCCAACTAGCGGGGGGGCCTCACGGTTCTTC
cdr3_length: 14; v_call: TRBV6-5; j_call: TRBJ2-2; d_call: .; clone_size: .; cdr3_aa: CASFRGANTGELFF; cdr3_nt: TGTGCCAGCTTTCGAGGAGCGAACACCGGGGAGCTGTTTTTT
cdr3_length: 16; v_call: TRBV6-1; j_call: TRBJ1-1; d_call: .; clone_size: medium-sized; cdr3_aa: CASSEEGHLLNTEAFF; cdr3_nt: TGTGCCAGCAGTGAAGAAGGACACCTTTTGAACACTGAAGCTTTCTTT
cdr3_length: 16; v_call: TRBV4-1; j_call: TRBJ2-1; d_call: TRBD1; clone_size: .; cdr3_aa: CASSHGTGVFYNEQFF; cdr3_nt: TGCGCCAGCAGCCATGGGACAGGGGTGTTCTACAATGAGCAGTTCTTC
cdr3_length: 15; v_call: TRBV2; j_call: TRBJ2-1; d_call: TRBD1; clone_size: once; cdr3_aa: CASSGDREIYNEQFF; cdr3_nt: TGTGCCAGTTCCGGGGACAGGGAGATATACAATGAGCAGTTCTTC
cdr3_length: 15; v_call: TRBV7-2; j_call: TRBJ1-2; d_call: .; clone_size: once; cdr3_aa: CASSLEAGFTYGYTF; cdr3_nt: TGTGCCAGCAGCTTAGAGGCAGGGTTTACCTATGGCTACACCTTC
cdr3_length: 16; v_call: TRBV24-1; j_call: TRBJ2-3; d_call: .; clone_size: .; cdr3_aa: CATSDAGEGSTDTQYF; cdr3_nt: TGTGCCACCAGTGACGCAGGGGAGGGGAGCACAGATACGCAGTATTTT
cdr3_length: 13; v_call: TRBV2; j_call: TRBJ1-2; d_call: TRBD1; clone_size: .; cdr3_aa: CASSVNRGYGYTF; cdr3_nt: TGTGCCAGCAGTGTCAACAGGGGATATGGCTACACCTTC
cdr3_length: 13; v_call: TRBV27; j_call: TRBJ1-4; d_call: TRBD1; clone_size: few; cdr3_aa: CASSPTGDEKLFF; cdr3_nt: TGTGCCAGCAGTCCGACAGGGGATGAAAAACTGTTTTTT
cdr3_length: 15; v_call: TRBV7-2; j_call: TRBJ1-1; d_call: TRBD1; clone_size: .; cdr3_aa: CASSLGPSGGIEAFF; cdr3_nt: TGTGCCAGCAGCTTAGGGCCCTCAGGGGGCATTGAAGCTTTCTTT
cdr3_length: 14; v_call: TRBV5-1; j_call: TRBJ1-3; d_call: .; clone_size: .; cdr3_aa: CASSLGDNGNTIYF; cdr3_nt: TGCGCCAGCAGCTTGGGGGACAACGGAAACACCATATATTTT
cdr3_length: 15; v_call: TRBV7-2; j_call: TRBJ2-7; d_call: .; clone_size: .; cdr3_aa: CASSLGLAGIREQYF; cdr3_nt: TGTGCCAGCAGCTTAGGTTTGGCAGGGATCCGCGAGCAGTACTTC
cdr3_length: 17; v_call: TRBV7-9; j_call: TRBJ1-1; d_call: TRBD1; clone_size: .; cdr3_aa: CASSLHRDRGVSTEAFF; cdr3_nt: TGTGCCAGCAGCTTACACCGGGACAGGGGCGTAAGCACTGAAGCTTTCTTT